Below, 31 T cell receptor beta chains from the same sample are listed, as sequenced in a study of identical twins. TCRdb independently ran MiXCR on the 5' RACE reads; one entry per CDR3 protein. The table shows 550,000 to 700,000 distinct CDR3 sequences, with over 20% occurring only once. The same sample was also studied in work on T cells expressing NK-cell markers.

Source material: PBMCs. These receptor sequences come from a woman aged 18-29 years in good health.

This clonotype was picked up a small number of times. The genes are TRBV11-2 and TRBJ2-1, with 8 bases aligning to TRBD2. Germline-derived CDR1 and CDR2 are SGHAT and FQNNGV. Trimming removed 5 bases from V and 3 bases from J; junction bases left unmatched: 9. The CDR3 has 16 amino acids. The CDR3 sequence: CASSQSGSVGYNEQFF. CDR3 nucleotides: TGTGCCAGCAGCCAGAGCGGGAGCGTCGGCTACAATGAGCAGTTCTTC. The whole variable domain, remainder taken from reference TRBV11-2 and TRBJ2-1, is EAGVAQSPRYKIIEKRQSVAFWCNPISGHATLYWYQQILGQGPKLLIQFQNNGVVDDSQLPKDRFSAERLKGVDSTLKIQPAKLEDSAVYLCASSQSGSVGYNEQFFGPGTRLTVL.

This clonotype occurred many times. This sequence joins TRBV2 and TRBJ2-2; maybe TRBD1 (6 bases). The CDR3 covers 14 residues. Germline-derived CDR1 and CDR2 are SNHLY and FYNNEI. With 5 bases removed from V and 6 bases from J, the gap between germline ends came to 13 bases. The CDR3 nucleotides are TGTGCCAGCAGTCTGTTGGGGGCCGCCGGGGAGCTGTTTTTT. Its protein is CASSLLGAAGELFF.

The rearrangement uses TRBV7-2 and TRBJ2-3; 7 bases are shared with TRBD1. Germline V lookup: CDR1 SGHTA, CDR2 FQGNSA. This CDR3 is built from 16 residues. V shed 2 bases and J 0 bases; nucleotides not matched to a gene: 5. The CDR3 coding sequence is TGTGCCAGCAGCTTACTGGACAGGTCAAGCACAGATACGCAGTATTTT. Its protein is CASSLLDRSSTDTQYF.

The rearrangement joins TRBV7-9 to TRBJ2-4; 8 nucleotides match TRBD2. Per the germline V gene, CDR1 is SEHNR and CDR2 is FQNEAQ (reference sequence). V lost 2 bases, J lost 7 bases, and 4 bases stayed unmatched. The length of the CDR3 is 14 residues. CDR3 sequence reads: CASSLPTSANIQYF. CDR3 sequence (DNA): TGTGCCAGCAGCTTACCGACTAGCGCGAACATTCAGTACTTC.

Of note for this clonotype: It may be a read error: a sequence one base away is much more abundant. In this CDR3 the conserved last residue, phenylalanine or tryptophan, is missing, so a read error is likely. The chain uses TRBV29-1 and TRBJ2-2; the D gene is possibly TRBD1 (5 bases). Germline values: CDR1 SQVTM, CDR2 ANQGSEA. V lost 2 bases, J lost 0 bases, and 10 bases lay in between. This CDR3 region has 15 residues. The CDR3 loop is CSVELLRANTGELFL. The CDR3 DNA follows: TGCAGCGTTGAATTGCTCAGGGCGAACACCGGGGAGCTGTTTCTT.

V and J are TRBV7-2 and TRBJ2-2, with 9 bases identical to TRBD2. CDR1 and CDR2 from the germline V gene are SGHTA and FQGNSA. The CDR3 is 15 amino acids. The V segment lost 2 bases and the J segment 7 bases; nucleotides outside the gene matches: 5. The DNA of the CDR3 is TGTGCCAGCAGCTTAACTACGCGGGGGGGCGGGGAGCTGTTTTTT. Translating it yields CASSLTTRGGGELFF.

This clonotype was counted a few times. This rearrangement joins TRBV7-8 to TRBJ2-7, with no clear D. Trimming removed 4 bases at V and 0 bases at J, with 7 bases between. Germline CDR1 SGHVS, CDR2 FQNEAQ. This CDR3 region has 13 residues. CDR3 in DNA: TGTGCCAGCAGCTCCCCCAGCTCCTACGAGCAGTACTTC. It translates to CASSSPSSYEQYF.

This clonotype has more than one count but fewer than ten. This chain connects TRBV7-2 to TRBJ2-7, with 10 bases that match TRBD1. V was clipped by 4 bases and J by 5 bases; unmatched bases: 8. Germline assignment: CDR1 SGHTA and CDR2 FQGNSA. The length of the CDR3 is 15 residues. CDR3 protein: CASSSPDRGQHEQYF. The CDR3, as DNA: TGTGCCAGCAGCTCTCCCGACAGGGGGCAACACGAGCAGTACTTC.

V usage is TRBV2 and J usage is TRBJ2-7; 8 bases match TRBD2. V was clipped by 5 bases and J by 3 bases; unmatched bases: 12. The germline V gene has CDR1 SNHLY and CDR2 FYNNEI. This CDR3 has 16 residues. CDR3 sequence reads: CASSNGDGLASYEQYF. DNA for the CDR3: TGTGCCAGCAGTAACGGCGATGGACTAGCCAGCTACGAGCAGTACTTC.

This clonotype was picked up many times. The V and J genes are TRBV10-3 and TRBJ1-5; D call uncertain. V was shortened by 10 bases and J by 0 bases, with 22 bases between the two germline ends. The CDR3 has 17 amino acids. Germline V gene sequence: CDR1 ENHRY, CDR2 SYGVKD. Here the CDR3 reads CATPGLCVPYSNQPQHF. The CDR3 region has the DNA TGTGCCACCCCCGGCCTGTGTGTGCCCTATAGCAATCAGCCCCAGCATTTT.

The chain uses TRBV6-2 or TRBV6-3 and TRBJ2-1; 7 bases are a match to TRBD2. The germline V gene has CDR1 MNHEY and CDR2 SVGEGT. With 6 bases clipped from V and 4 bases from J, the junction kept 3 bases outside the gene matches. This CDR3 has 13 amino acids. The DNA of the CDR3 is TGTGCCAGCAGGCTAGCGGAGTACAATGAGCAGTTCTTC. Translation gives CASRLAEYNEQFF.

Turning to this clonotype: Relative to the germline gene, one junction end is altered; a read error may explain this. This chain links TRBV20-1 with TRBJ2-1; TRBD1 aligns across 10 bases. Per the germline V gene, CDR1 is DFQATT and CDR2 is SNEGSKA (reference sequence). The CDR3 length is 12 residues. The CDR3 protein is CSARDRDRGQPF. The CDR3 nucleotides read TGCAGTGCTAGAGATAGGGACAGGGGACAGCCCTTC.

This clonotype was seen a few times. The V gene is TRBV20-1, the J gene TRBJ1-4; TRBD1 agrees at 8 bases. This CDR3 contains 16 residues. Germline V CDR1 and CDR2: DFQATT, SNEGSKA (reference sequence). The V and J ends lost 6 bases and 8 bases, in that order; junction bases with no gene match: 17. CDR3 nucleotides: TGCAGTGCCAAGGAAACCAGACAGGGGCAGTACGAAAAACTGTTTTTT. The encoded protein is CSAKETRQGQYEKLFF.

This clonotype was seen at least ten times. The V gene is TRBV5-1, the J gene TRBJ2-3; 10 bases fit TRBD2. With V trimmed by 0 bases and J by 5 bases, 6 bases remained unmatched. Germline V lookup: CDR1 SGHRS, CDR2 YFSETQ. This CDR3 comprises 16 residues. Here the CDR3 DNA reads TGCGCCAGCAGCTTGGTGCTAGCGGGAGTGGGAGATACGCAGTATTTT. Translating it yields CASSLVLAGVGDTQYF.

The chain combines TRBV6-5 with TRBJ1-5; D perhaps matches TRBD1 (5 bases). The germline gives CDR1 MNHEY, CDR2 SVGAGI. This CDR3 has 18 residues. The V end was cut by 0 bases, the J end by 0 bases, with 15 bases between. The DNA of the CDR3 is TGTGCCAGCAGTTACTCGATCCCAGGGTTTTTTAGCAATCAGCCCCAGCATTTT. Amino acid sequence: CASSYSIPGFFSNQPQHF.

This clonotype was detected a few times. CDR3 DNA: TGTGCCAGCAGACGGGGACGGATGGGAACCGGGGAGCTGTTTTTT. It translates to CASRRGRMGTGELFF. The chain is built from TRBV5-6 and TRBJ2-2; D possibly matches TRBD1 or TRBD2 (5 bases each). This CDR3 region has 15 residues. V dropped 5 bases and J dropped 5 bases, with 16 bases sitting between them. Germline CDR1 is SGHDT and CDR2 is YYEEEE.

This clonotype was detected only a few times. The chain couples TRBV5-6 to TRBJ2-7; D remains unclear. The germline V gene has CDR1 SGHDT and CDR2 YYEEEE. This CDR3 spans 11 amino acids. V lost 4 bases, J lost 5 bases, and 7 bases lay in between. CDR3 DNA sequence: TGTGCCAGCAGCACCGGACACGAGCAGTACTTC. Translation gives CASSTGHEQYF.

In this sample, this clonotype turned up a few times. This chain uses TRBV5-1 with TRBJ2-5; D not resolved. Germline V gene sequence: CDR1 SGHRS, CDR2 YFSETQ. Trimming left V 1 base short and J 5 bases short, with 12 bases between. This CDR3 is 14 amino acids long. CDR3 sequence reads: CASSLMSEWETQYF. DNA for the CDR3: TGCGCCAGCAGCTTGATGAGCGAGTGGGAGACCCAGTACTTC.

For this clonotype: A much larger clone differs by one base, so this may be a read error. CDR3 in DNA: TGTGCCAGCAGCCGGGACAGGGTCTACGAGCACTACTTC. This gives the protein CASSRDRVYEHYF. The chain couples TRBV7-2 to TRBJ2-7; 9 nucleotides align to TRBD1. The CDR3 sequence is 13 residues long. CDR1 is SGHTA and CDR2 is FQGNSA in the germline V gene. Full variable domain (remainder filled in from reference TRBV7-2 and TRBJ2-7): GAGVSQSPSNKVTEKGKDVELRCDPISGHTALYWYRQSLGQGLEFLIYFQGNSAPDKSGLPSDRFSAERTGGSVSTLTIQRTQQEDSAVYLCASSRDRVYEHYFGPGTRLTVT.

This clonotype has a handful of counts. V is TRBV14 and J is TRBJ2-1; D gene uncertain. Germline V gene sequence: CDR1 SGHDN, CDR2 FVKESK. V was clipped by 1 base and J by 2 bases, with 9 bases between them. The CDR3 contains 15 residues. In nucleotides, the CDR3 is TGTGCCAGCAGCCAAGGGGTCAAGGCCTACAATGAGCAGTTCTTC. Protein sequence: CASSQGVKAYNEQFF.

This clonotype has at least ten counts. V and J are TRBV14 and TRBJ1-1; 8 positions match TRBD1. J lost 4 bases, V lost 2 bases, and 6 bases had no gene match. The CDR3 is made up of 15 amino acids. Looked up from germline, CDR1 is SGHDN and CDR2 is FVKESK. This CDR3 reads CASSQIQGGATEAFF. The CDR3, as DNA: TGTGCCAGCAGCCAAATACAGGGGGGTGCCACTGAAGCTTTCTTT.

V gene TRBV20-1 combines with J gene TRBJ2-1; perhaps D is TRBD1 or TRBD2 (5 bases each). The CDR3 totals 13 residues. Trimming took 0 bases from V and 9 from J, leaving 12 bases between them. Germline assignment: CDR1 DFQATT and CDR2 SNEGSKA (reference sequence). The CDR3 region is CSARDLVGTEQFF. The DNA of the CDR3 is TGCAGTGCTAGAGACCTTGTGGGGACTGAGCAGTTCTTC.

CDR3 bases: TGCGCCAGCAGCTTGTTGGGGCAGGTCACAGATACGCAGTATTTT. Its protein is CASSLLGQVTDTQYF. The chain recombines TRBV5-1 with TRBJ2-3, with a possible D match to TRBD1 (5 bases). The CDR3 runs to 15 residues. Trimming took off 1 base at V and 2 bases at J, with 11 bases between the two ends. Germline lookup yields CDR1 SGHRS and CDR2 YFSETQ.

This clonotype was seen only a few times. This chain links TRBV7-2 with TRBJ2-1; no reliable D call. From germline, CDR1 is SGHTA and CDR2 FQGNSA. CDR3 size: 16 residues. Trimming removed 5 bases from V and 2 bases from J, with 16 bases in between. Here the CDR3 DNA reads TGTGCCAGCAGCCGTCAATGGCGCCAAACCTACAATGAGCAGTTCTTC. Amino acid sequence: CASSRQWRQTYNEQFF.

The chain is built from TRBV6-1 and TRBJ1-1; D gene unclear. Trimming removed 6 bases from V and 7 bases from J, with 21 bases in between. From germline, CDR1 is MNHNS and CDR2 SASEGT. The length of the CDR3 is 15 residues. CDR3 amino acids: CASRGFPSRDFEAFF. The CDR3 region has the DNA TGTGCCAGCAGGGGATTCCCCTCCCGGGATTTTGAAGCTTTCTTT.

This clonotype has ten or more counts. The gene calls are TRBV7-9 and TRBJ2-3; D call uncertain. This CDR3 is 11 amino acids long. The V gene lost 5 bases and the J gene lost 4 bases, with 4 bases spanning the gap. Germline CDR1 reads SEHNR; CDR2 reads FQNEAQ (reference sequence). The CDR3 DNA is TGTGCCAGCAGCCCCCCAGATACGCAGTATTTT. It specifies CASSPPDTQYF.

V gene TRBV12-3 or TRBV12-4 combines with J gene TRBJ2-3; 8 bases align to TRBD2. This CDR3 is built from 15 residues. V was clipped by 3 bases and J by 4 bases; unmatched bases: 6. The CDR3 loop is CASSFLTGGADTQYF. DNA for the CDR3: TGTGCCAGCAGTTTCTTGACGGGAGGGGCAGATACGCAGTATTTT.

The genes are TRBV6-2 or TRBV6-3 and TRBJ2-5; 8 bases map to TRBD2. V lost 6 bases and J lost 5; bases outside the gene matches: 5. This CDR3 spans 13 amino acids. Germline CDR1 MNHEY, CDR2 SVGEGT. The CDR3 loop is CASRAGDRETQYF. The CDR3 DNA follows: TGTGCCAGCAGAGCGGGAGATCGGGAGACCCAGTACTTC.

This chain connects TRBV5-1 to TRBJ2-3, with D possibly matching TRBD1 (5 bases). The CDR3 is made up of 15 amino acids. The germline CDR1 and CDR2 sequences are SGHRS and YFSETQ. V gave up 0 bases and J gave up 5 bases, with 13 bases separating them. This chain's CDR3 is CASSLDGRVGDTQYF. The CDR3 DNA reads as TGCGCCAGCAGCTTGGATGGCAGGGTCGGAGATACGCAGTATTTT.

V gene TRBV20-1 combines with J gene TRBJ2-4; D might be TRBD1 (5 bases). The germline V gene has CDR1 DFQATT and CDR2 SNEGSKA (reference sequence). The CDR3 is 16 amino acids. Trimming cost V 0 bases and J 0 bases, with 12 bases left between them. The CDR3 is CSARDARQLAKNIQYF. The CDR3 DNA is TGCAGTGCTAGAGACGCCCGACAGTTAGCCAAAAACATTCAGTACTTC.

This clonotype was observed a handful of times. This sequence joins TRBV15 and TRBJ2-2; D perhaps matches TRBD1 (6 bases). Trimming removed 3 bases at V and 4 bases at J, with 21 bases between. Germline lookup yields CDR1 LNHNV and CDR2 YYDKDF (reference sequence). This CDR3 is built from 18 residues. This chain's CDR3 is CATSRPGSGQLTTGELFF. The CDR3 bases are TGTGCCACCAGCAGGCCTGGGTCCGGACAGCTAACCACCGGGGAGCTGTTTTTT.